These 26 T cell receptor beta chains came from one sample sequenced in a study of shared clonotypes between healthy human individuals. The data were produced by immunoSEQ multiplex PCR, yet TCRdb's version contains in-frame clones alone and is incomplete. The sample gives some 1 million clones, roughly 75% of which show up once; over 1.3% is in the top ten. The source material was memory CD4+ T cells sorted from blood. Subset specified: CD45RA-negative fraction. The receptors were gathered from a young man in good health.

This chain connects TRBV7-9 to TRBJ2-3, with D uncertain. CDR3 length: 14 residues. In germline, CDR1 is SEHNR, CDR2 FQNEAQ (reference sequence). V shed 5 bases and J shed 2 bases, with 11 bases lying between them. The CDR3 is CASSRSSFTDTQYF. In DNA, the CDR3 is TGTGCCAGCAGCCGAAGCTCCTTCACAGATACGCAGTATTTT.

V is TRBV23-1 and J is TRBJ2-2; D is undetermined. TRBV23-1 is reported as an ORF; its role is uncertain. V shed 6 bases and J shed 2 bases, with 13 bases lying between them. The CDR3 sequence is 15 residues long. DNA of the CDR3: TGCGCCAGCAGGTGGGGTAAGCCCAACACCGGGGAGCTGTTTTTT. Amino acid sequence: CASRWGKPNTGELFF.

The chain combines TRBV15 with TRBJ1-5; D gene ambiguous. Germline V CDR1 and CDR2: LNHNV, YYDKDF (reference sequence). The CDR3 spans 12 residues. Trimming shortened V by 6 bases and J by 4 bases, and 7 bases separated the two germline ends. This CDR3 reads CATSPLNQPQHF. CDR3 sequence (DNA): TGTGCCACCAGTCCCCTAAATCAGCCCCAGCATTTT.

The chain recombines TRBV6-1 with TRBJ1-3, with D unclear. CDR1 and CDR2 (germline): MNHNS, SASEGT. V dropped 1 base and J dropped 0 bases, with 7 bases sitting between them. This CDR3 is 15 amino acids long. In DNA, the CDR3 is TGTGCCAGCAGTGAAGTTGACAACTCTGGAAACACCATATATTTT. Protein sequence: CASSEVDNSGNTIYF.

CDR3 DNA: TGTGCCAGCAGTGACATACTCCTCTCCACCTCTAGAAATGAGCAGTTCTTC. It codes for CASSDILLSTSRNEQFF. This chain links TRBV6-1 with TRBJ2-1; D is uncertain. This CDR3 has 17 amino acids. Germline CDR1 reads MNHNS; CDR2 reads SASEGT. The V end lost 3 bases, the J end lost 7 bases, and 22 bases lay between the germline ends.

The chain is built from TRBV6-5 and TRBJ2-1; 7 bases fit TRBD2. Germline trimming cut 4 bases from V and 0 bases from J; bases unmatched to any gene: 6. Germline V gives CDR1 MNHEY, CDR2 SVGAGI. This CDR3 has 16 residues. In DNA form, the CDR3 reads TGTGCCAGCAGTTGGGGAAGGGACTACTCCTACAATGAGCAGTTCTTC. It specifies CASSWGRDYSYNEQFF.

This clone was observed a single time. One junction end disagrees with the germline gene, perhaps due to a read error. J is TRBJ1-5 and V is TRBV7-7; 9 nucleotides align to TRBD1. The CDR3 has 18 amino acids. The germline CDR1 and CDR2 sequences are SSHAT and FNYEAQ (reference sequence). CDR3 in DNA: TGTGCTAGCAGCTTATATTTTTCTACAGGGGGCGACAATCAGCCCCAGCATTTT. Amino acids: CASSLYFSTGGDNQPQHF.

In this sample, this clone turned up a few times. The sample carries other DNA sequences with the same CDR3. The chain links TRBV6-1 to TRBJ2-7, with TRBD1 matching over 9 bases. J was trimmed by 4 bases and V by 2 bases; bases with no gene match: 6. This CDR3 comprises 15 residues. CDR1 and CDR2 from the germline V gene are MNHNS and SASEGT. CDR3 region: CASSELGQGPYEQYF. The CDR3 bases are TGTGCCAGCAGTGAACTCGGACAGGGGCCTTACGAGCAGTACTTC.

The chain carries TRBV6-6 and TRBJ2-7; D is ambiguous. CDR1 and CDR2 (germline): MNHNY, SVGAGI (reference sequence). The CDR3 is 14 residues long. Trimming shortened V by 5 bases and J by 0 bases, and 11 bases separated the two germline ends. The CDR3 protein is CASSQVPSSYEQYF. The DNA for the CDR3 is TGTGCCAGCAGTCAGGTCCCGAGCTCCTACGAGCAGTACTTC.

This CDR3 reads CASSLGSGVGETQYF. The CDR3 nucleotides are TGTGCCAGCAGCTTAGGGTCAGGGGTGGGAGAGACCCAGTACTTC. The chain uses TRBV7-2 and TRBJ2-5; TRBD1 might be the D (6 bases). Per the germline V gene, CDR1 is SGHTA and CDR2 is FQGNSA. With 1 base removed from V and 4 bases from J, the gap between germline ends came to 13 bases. This CDR3 has 15 residues. Using reference TRBV7-2 and TRBJ2-5 for the parts outside the CDR3, the full variable domain is GAGVSQSPSNKVTEKGKDVELRCDPISGHTALYWYRQSLGQGLEFLIYFQGNSAPDKSGLPSDRFSAERTGGSVSTLTIQRTQQEDSAVYLCASSLGSGVGETQYFGPGTRLLVL.

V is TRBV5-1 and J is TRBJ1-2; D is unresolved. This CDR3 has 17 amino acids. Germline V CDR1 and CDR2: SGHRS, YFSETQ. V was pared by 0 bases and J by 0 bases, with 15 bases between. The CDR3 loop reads CASSLGVIALANYGYTF. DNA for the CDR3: TGCGCCAGCAGCTTGGGGGTCATTGCCTTAGCTAACTATGGCTACACCTTC.

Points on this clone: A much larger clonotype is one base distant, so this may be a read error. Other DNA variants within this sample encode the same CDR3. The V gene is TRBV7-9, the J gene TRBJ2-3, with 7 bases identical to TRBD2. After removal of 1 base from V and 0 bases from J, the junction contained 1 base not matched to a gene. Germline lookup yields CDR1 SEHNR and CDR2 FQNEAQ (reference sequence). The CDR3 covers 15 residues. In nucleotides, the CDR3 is TGTGCCAGCAGCTTAGAGCGGGGAAGCACAGATACGCAGTATTTT. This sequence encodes CASSLERGSTDTQYF.

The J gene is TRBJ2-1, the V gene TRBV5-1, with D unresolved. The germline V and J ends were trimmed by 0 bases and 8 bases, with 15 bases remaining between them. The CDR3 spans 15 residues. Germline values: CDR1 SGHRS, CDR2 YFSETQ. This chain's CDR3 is CASSLAGDINHEQFF. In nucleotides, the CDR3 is TGCGCCAGCAGCTTGGCCGGTGACATAAACCATGAGCAGTTCTTC.

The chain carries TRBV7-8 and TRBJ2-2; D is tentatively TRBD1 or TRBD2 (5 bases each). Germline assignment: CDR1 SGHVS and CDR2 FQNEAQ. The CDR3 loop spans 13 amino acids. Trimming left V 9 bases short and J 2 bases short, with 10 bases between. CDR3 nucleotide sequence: TGTGCCAGGGGGGAATTAAACACCGGGGAGCTGTTTTTT. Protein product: CARGELNTGELFF.

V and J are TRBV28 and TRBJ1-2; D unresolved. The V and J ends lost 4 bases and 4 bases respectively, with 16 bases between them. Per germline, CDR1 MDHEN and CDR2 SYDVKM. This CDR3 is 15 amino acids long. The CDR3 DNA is TGTGCCAGCAGTTGGTGGTTGGAATCCTCCTATGGCTACACCTTC. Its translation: CASSWWLESSYGYTF.

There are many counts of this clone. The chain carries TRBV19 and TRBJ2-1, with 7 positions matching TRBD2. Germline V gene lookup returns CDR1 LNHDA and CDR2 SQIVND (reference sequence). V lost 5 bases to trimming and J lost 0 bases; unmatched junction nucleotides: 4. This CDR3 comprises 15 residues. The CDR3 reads CASSVAGSSYNEQFF. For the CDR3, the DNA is TGTGCCAGTAGTGTAGCGGGTAGCTCCTACAATGAGCAGTTCTTC. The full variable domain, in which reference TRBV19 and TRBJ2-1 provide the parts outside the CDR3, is DGGITQSPKYLFRKEGQNVTLSCEQNLNHDAMYWYRQDPGQGLRLIYYSQIVNDFQKGDIAEGYSVSREKKESFPLTVTSAQKNPTAFYLCASSVAGSSYNEQFFGPGTRLTVL.

The CDR3 loop reads CASSKDSGPYTDTQYF. The CDR3, as DNA: TGTGCCAGCAGTAAAGATAGCGGGCCCTACACAGATACGCAGTATTTT. The chain combines TRBV27 with TRBJ2-3; 7 bases line up with TRBD2. With V trimmed by 5 bases and J by 2 bases, 10 bases remained unmatched. The germline V gene has CDR1 MNHEY and CDR2 SMNVEV (reference sequence). The CDR3 totals 16 residues.

The CDR3 DNA is TGTGCCAGCAGGGACAGACGACCCTATTATGGCTACACCTTC. It yields the protein CASRDRRPYYGYTF. V gene TRBV6-1 combines with J gene TRBJ1-2; weak D call: TRBD1 (6 bases). The CDR3 runs to 14 residues. CDR1 is MNHNS and CDR2 is SASEGT in the germline V gene. V dropped 6 bases and J dropped 5 bases, with 16 bases sitting between them.

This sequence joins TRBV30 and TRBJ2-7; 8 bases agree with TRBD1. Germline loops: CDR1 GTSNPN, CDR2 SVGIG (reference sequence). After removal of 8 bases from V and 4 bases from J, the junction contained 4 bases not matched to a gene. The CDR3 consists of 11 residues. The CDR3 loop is CAGQGPYEQYF. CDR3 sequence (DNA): TGTGCCGGACAGGGTCCTTACGAGCAGTACTTC.

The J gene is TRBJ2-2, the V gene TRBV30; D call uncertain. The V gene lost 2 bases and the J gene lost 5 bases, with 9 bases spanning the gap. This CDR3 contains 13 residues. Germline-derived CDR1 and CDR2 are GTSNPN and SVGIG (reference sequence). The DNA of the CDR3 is TGTGCCTGGAGTCGAGAAGGGACCGGGGAGCTGTTTTTT. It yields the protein CAWSREGTGELFF.

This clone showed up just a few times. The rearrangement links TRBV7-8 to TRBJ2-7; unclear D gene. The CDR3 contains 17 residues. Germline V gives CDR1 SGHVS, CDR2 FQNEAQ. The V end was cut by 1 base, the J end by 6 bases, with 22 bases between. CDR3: CASSLGPQALTVGEQYF. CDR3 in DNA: TGTGCCAGCAGCTTAGGCCCGCAGGCGTTAACGGTTGGCGAGCAGTACTTC.

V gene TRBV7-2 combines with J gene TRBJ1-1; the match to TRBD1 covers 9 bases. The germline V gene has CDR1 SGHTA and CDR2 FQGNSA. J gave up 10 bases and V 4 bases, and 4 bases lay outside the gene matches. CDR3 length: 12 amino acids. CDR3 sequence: CASSWGTGTAFF. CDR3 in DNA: TGTGCCAGCAGCTGGGGGACAGGGACAGCTTTCTTT.

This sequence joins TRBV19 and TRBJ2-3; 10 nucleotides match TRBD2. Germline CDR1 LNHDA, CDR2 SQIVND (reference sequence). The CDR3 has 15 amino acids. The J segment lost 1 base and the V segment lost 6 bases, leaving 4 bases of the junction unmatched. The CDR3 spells CASRPGTSGTDTQYF. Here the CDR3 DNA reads TGTGCCAGTAGGCCCGGGACTAGCGGCACAGATACGCAGTATTTT.

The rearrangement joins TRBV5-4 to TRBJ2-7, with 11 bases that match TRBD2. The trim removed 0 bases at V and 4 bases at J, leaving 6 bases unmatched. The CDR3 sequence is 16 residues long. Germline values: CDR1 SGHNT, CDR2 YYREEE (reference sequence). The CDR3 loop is CASSLGISGGAYEQYF. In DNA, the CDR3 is TGTGCCAGCAGCTTGGGTATTAGCGGGGGGGCGTACGAGCAGTACTTC.

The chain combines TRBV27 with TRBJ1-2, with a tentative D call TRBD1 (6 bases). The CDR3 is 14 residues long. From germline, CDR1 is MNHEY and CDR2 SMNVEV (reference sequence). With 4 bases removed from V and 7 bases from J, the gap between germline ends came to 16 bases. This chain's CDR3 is CASSSDYGGGGYTF. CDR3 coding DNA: TGTGCCAGCAGTTCCGATTATGGGGGCGGTGGCTACACCTTC.

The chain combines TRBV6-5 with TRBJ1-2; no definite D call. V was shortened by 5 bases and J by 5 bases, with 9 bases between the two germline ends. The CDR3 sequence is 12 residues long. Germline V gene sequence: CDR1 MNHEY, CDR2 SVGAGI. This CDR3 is CASSELAYGYTF. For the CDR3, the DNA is TGTGCCAGCAGTGAGTTGGCATATGGCTACACCTTC.